The 23 T cell receptor beta chains listed next were all sequenced from one sample in a study of blood T cell repertoires in COVID-19 (dated by TCRdb to about 2020). Library preparation used the immunoSEQ multiplex PCR assay. TCRdb carries this immuneACCESS record with in-frame sequences only. Its versions omit some clonotypes, under half of them owing to an unresolved V gene in the studies checked, with the rest unexplained. The sample table shows about 390,000 clones, and around 87% are seen once. Jointly, the top ten make up 2.3% of the sample. Sequencing was performed on peripheral blood. The receptors originated from an older woman with COVID-19, enrolled during active disease.

The chain combines TRBV3-1 (or the pseudogene TRBV3-2) with TRBJ2-1; no clear D gene. The ends were cut back, 0 bases at V and 15 bases at J, with 18 bases in the middle. Germline CDR1 reads LGHDT; CDR2 reads YNNKEL (reference sequence). The CDR3 length is 14 residues. The CDR3 loop is CASSQDSGSIQVFF. The CDR3 region has the DNA TGTGCCAGCAGCCAAGATTCCGGCTCCATCCAGGTGTTCTTC.

Concerning this clone: Mismatch with germline at one junction end may stem from a read error. V usage is TRBV28 and J usage is TRBJ2-3, with 10 bases identical to TRBD2. The germline V gene encodes CDR1 MDHEN and CDR2 SYDVKM. This CDR3 spans 15 amino acids. CDR3 DNA sequence: TGTGCCAGCAGTTGGCCTAGCGGGGGCACAGGTACGCAGTATTTT. It specifies CASSWPSGGTGTQYF.

The V call is TRBV5-1, the J call TRBJ1-1; tentatively, D is TRBD1 (6 bases). Per germline, CDR1 SGHRS and CDR2 YFSETQ. The CDR3 is made up of 15 amino acids. V was pared by 4 bases and J by 3 bases, with 16 bases between. The CDR3 protein is CASSHNRVSYTEAFF. DNA of the CDR3: TGCGCCAGCAGCCACAACAGGGTATCGTACACTGAAGCTTTCTTT.

The rearrangement joins TRBV5-1 to TRBJ1-3; 7 bases fit TRBD1. V trimming: 3 bases; J trimming: 0 bases; junction bases outside the gene matches: 6. This CDR3 has 16 residues. Per germline, CDR1 SGHRS and CDR2 YFSETQ. In DNA form, the CDR3 reads TGCGCCAGCAGCTCTACAGGGGTCGACTCTGGAAACACCATATATTTT. Protein product: CASSSTGVDSGNTIYF.

This clone was detected only once. The chain is built from TRBV6-5 and TRBJ2-7; tentatively, D is TRBD1 (6 bases). Germline CDR1 and CDR2: MNHEY and SVGAGI. V was shortened by 3 bases and J by 7 bases, with 13 bases between the two germline ends. The CDR3 has 13 amino acids. In DNA, the CDR3 is TGTGCCAGCAGTTATGACCTCAGGGGTGAGCAGTACTTC. The encoded protein is CASSYDLRGEQYF.

This chain connects TRBV4-2 to TRBJ2-5; 8 bases match TRBD1. CDR1 LGHNA and CDR2 YNFKEQ come from the germline V gene. This CDR3 has 16 amino acids. The V gene end was trimmed by 4 bases and the J gene end by 5 bases; junction bases not matched to a gene: 12. The chain's CDR3 is CASSLRPQGARETQYF. The DNA for the CDR3 is TGTGCCAGCAGCCTCAGACCTCAGGGGGCCAGGGAGACCCAGTACTTC.

The V and J genes are TRBV24-1 and TRBJ2-5; 8 bases line up with TRBD1. Germline values: CDR1 KGHDR, CDR2 SFDVKD. V shed 3 bases, J shed 2 bases, and the junction held 4 bases outside the gene matches. This CDR3 spans 15 amino acids. The CDR3 reads CATSDRTGPQETQYF. The CDR3 bases are TGTGCCACCAGTGATCGGACAGGGCCACAAGAGACCCAGTACTTC.

The V and J genes are TRBV4-2 and TRBJ1-5; D not certain. The germline gives CDR1 LGHNA, CDR2 YNFKEQ. Trimming took 3 bases from V and 2 from J, leaving 14 bases between them. The CDR3 has 16 amino acids. The CDR3 bases are TGTGCCAGCAGCCAGTCCGAGGGAACTGGCAATCAGCCCCAGCATTTT. This sequence encodes CASSQSEGTGNQPQHF.

This sequence joins TRBV9 and TRBJ2-6, with TRBD1 identical over 8 bases. The CDR3 contains 15 residues. The ends lost 0 bases at V and 10 bases at J; junction bases unmatched: 6. Germline CDR1 and CDR2: SGDLS and YYNGEE. CDR3 coding DNA: TGTGCCAGCAGCGTAGTCGGCAGGGGGCTGAACGTCCTGACTTTC. It yields the protein CASSVVGRGLNVLTF.

The chain couples TRBV7-3 to TRBJ2-1, with 8 bases fitting TRBD2. Unmatched junction bases numbered 7, after V lost 5 bases and J lost 4 bases. Germline V gives CDR1 SGHTA, CDR2 FQGTGA. The CDR3 spans 15 residues. The DNA for the CDR3 is TGTGCCAGCAGCGAGATAGCGGGGTTGTACAATGAGCAGTTCTTC. Translated: CASSEIAGLYNEQFF.

The chain couples TRBV7-9 to TRBJ1-1; no clear D. The CDR3 runs to 13 residues. Trimming cost V 4 bases and J 7 bases, with 13 bases left between them. The germline CDR1 and CDR2 sequences are SEHNR and FQNEAQ (reference sequence). CDR3 region: CASSSSHADEAFF. The CDR3 nucleotides are TGTGCCAGCAGCTCTTCCCACGCAGATGAAGCTTTCTTT.

The rearrangement uses TRBV4-1 and TRBJ1-5; TRBD1 is a possible D gene (6 bases). The CDR3 runs 15 residues. V lost 0 bases, J lost 7 bases, and 13 bases lay in between. Germline CDR1 is MGHRA and CDR2 is YSYEKL. CDR3 nucleotide sequence: TGCGCCAGCAGCCAAGATGGCAGGGGCGGGCAGCCCCAGCATTTT. Its protein product is CASSQDGRGGQPQHF.

The chain links TRBV3-1 (or the pseudogene TRBV3-2) to TRBJ1-2; D unresolved. The CDR3 runs to 13 residues. V lost 2 bases to trimming and J lost 8 bases, with 12 bases between them. Per germline, CDR1 LGHDT and CDR2 YNNKEL (reference sequence). The CDR3 sequence is CASSQTTVAGYTF. DNA of the CDR3: TGTGCCAGCAGCCAAACTACCGTGGCGGGCTACACCTTC.

The J gene is TRBJ2-1, the V gene TRBV6-5; 9 bases fit TRBD2. The CDR3 contains 13 residues. CDR1 and CDR2 (germline): MNHEY, SVGAGI. Trimming at V came to 10 bases and at J to 4 bases, leaving 5 bases not matched to a gene. CDR3: CATVSGGYNEQFF. In DNA, the CDR3 is TGTGCCACGGTTAGCGGGGGTTACAATGAGCAGTTCTTC.

V and J are TRBV5-1 and TRBJ2-5, with D hard to call. The CDR3 spans 15 residues. Deletions cut 0 bases from V and 1 base from J, with 10 bases between. CDR1 is SGHRS, CDR2 YFSETQ, per germline. CDR3 DNA: TGCGCCAGCAGCTTGGGACATAGTGGCCAAGAGACCCAGTACTTC. Translating it yields CASSLGHSGQETQYF. The complete variable domain, with remaining parts taken from reference TRBV5-1 and TRBJ2-5, reads KAGVTQTPRYLIKTRGQQVTLSCSPISGHRSVSWYQQTPGQGLQFLFEYFSETQRNKGNFPGRFSGRQFSNSRSEMNVSTLELGDSALYLCASSLGHSGQETQYFGPGTRLLVL.

CDR3 coding DNA: TGTGCCAGCAGCTTCCGGACAGGGGCTAATGAAAAACTGTTTTTT. Translating it yields CASSFRTGANEKLFF. The chain joins TRBV7-6 to TRBJ1-4; 9 bases are shared with TRBD1. There are 15 residues in the CDR3. J was trimmed by 3 bases and V by 3 bases; bases with no gene match: 2. Germline V lookup: CDR1 SGHVS, CDR2 FNYEAQ.

The V and J genes are TRBV5-1 and TRBJ2-2, with D possibly matching TRBD2 (6 bases). CDR1 is SGHRS, CDR2 YFSETQ, per germline. The germline V and J ends were trimmed by 5 bases and 1 base, with 12 bases remaining between them. This CDR3 is built from 15 residues. CDR3 in DNA: TGCGCCAGCAGTCCCTTAGCGGAGAACACCGGGGAGCTGTTTTTT. Translating gives CASSPLAENTGELFF.

The chain carries TRBV6-2 or TRBV6-3 and TRBJ2-7, with 8 bases fitting TRBD2. This CDR3 has 15 residues. CDR1 is MNHEY and CDR2 is SVGEGT in the germline V gene. The V and J ends lost 2 bases and 4 bases, in that order; junction bases with no gene match: 7. CDR3 DNA sequence: TGTGCCAGCAGTTACCAGAGCGGGGGAGGATACGAGCAGTACTTC. Translation: CASSYQSGGGYEQYF.

This clone was counted at least ten times. The chain carries TRBV28 and TRBJ2-1, with D perhaps matching TRBD1 (6 bases). There are 14 residues in the CDR3. In germline, CDR1 is MDHEN, CDR2 SYDVKM. The ends were cut back, 6 bases at V and 7 bases at J, with 16 bases in the middle. The CDR3 loop reads CASRSSQGENEQFF. DNA for the CDR3: TGTGCCAGCAGATCTTCACAGGGTGAGAATGAGCAGTTCTTC.

The gene calls are TRBV3-1 (or the pseudogene TRBV3-2) and TRBJ1-1; D ambiguous. Looked up from germline, CDR1 is LGHDT and CDR2 is YNNKEL (reference sequence). This CDR3 contains 13 residues. V shed 4 bases and J shed 11 bases, with 17 bases lying between them. The CDR3 DNA reads as TGTGCCAGCAGCCCACCCGGACTTTTACAGGCTTTCTTT. Protein: CASSPPGLLQAFF.

The chain combines TRBV28 with TRBJ1-3; weak D call: TRBD1 (6 bases). Germline V lookup: CDR1 MDHEN, CDR2 SYDVKM. The V end lost 5 bases, the J end lost 4 bases, and 9 bases lay between the germline ends. The CDR3 totals 13 residues. This CDR3 reads CASSPGDGNTIYF. DNA of the CDR3: TGTGCCAGCAGTCCAGGGGACGGAAACACCATATATTTT.

This chain connects TRBV15 to TRBJ1-4; perhaps TRBD1 as D (6 bases). Germline V gives CDR1 LNHNV, CDR2 YYDKDF (reference sequence). Trimming cost V 4 bases and J 8 bases, with 11 bases left between them. This CDR3 spans 13 amino acids. The CDR3 is CATSTRGGEKLFF. The CDR3 DNA reads TGTGCCACCAGCACCAGGGGAGGGGAAAAACTGTTTTTT.

This sequence joins TRBV6-6 and TRBJ1-5, with 9 bases aligning to TRBD1. Germline V gene data show CDR1 as MNHNY and CDR2 as SVGAGI (reference sequence). Trimming removed 6 bases from V and 4 bases from J; junction bases left unmatched: 7. The CDR3 spans 15 residues. CDR3: CASRYRDRVNQPQHF. CDR3 bases: TGTGCCAGCAGGTACCGGGACAGGGTGAATCAGCCCCAGCATTTT.